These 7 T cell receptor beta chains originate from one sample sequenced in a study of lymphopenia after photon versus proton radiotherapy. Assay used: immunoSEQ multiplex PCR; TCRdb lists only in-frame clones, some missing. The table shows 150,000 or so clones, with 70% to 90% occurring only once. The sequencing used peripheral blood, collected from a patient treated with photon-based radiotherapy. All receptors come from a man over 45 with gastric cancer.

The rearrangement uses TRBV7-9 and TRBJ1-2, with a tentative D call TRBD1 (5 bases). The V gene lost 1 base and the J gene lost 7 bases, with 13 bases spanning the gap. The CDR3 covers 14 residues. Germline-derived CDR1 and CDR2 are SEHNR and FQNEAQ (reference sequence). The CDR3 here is CASSLEAGIGGYTF. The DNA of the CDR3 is TGTGCCAGCAGCTTAGAGGCAGGGATTGGTGGCTACACCTTC.

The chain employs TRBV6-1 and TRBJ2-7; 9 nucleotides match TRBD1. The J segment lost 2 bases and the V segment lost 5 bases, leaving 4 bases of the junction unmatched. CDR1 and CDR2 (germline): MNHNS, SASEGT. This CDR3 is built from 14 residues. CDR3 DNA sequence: TGTGCCAGCAGTCCGGACAGGGGACCCTACGAGCAGTACTTC. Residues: CASSPDRGPYEQYF.

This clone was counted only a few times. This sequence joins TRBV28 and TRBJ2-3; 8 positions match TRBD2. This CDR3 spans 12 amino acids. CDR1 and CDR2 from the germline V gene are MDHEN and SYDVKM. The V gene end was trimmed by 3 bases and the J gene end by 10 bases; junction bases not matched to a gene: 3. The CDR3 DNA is TGTGCCAGCAGTTTTACAGCGGGAGCGCAGTATTTT. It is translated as CASSFTAGAQYF.

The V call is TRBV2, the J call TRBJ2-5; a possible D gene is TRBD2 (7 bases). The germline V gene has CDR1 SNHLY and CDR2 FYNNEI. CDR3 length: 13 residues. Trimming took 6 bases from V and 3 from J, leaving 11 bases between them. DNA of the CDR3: TGTGCCAGCAGCAGGGGAGGGGAAGAGACCCAGTACTTC. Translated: CASSRGGEETQYF.

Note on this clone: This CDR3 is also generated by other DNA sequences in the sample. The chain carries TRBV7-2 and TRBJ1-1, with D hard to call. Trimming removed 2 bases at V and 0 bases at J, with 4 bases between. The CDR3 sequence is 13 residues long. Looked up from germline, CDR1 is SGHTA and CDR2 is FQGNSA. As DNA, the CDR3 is TGTGCCAGCAGCTTATCGGTGAACACTGAAGCTTTCTTT. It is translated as CASSLSVNTEAFF.

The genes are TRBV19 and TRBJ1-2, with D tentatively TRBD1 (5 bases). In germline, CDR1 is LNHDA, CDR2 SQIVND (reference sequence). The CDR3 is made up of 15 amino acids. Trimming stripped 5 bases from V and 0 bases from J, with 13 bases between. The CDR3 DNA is TGTGCCAGTAGTGGGGCGGAGACAGCTAACTATGGCTACACCTTC. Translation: CASSGAETANYGYTF.

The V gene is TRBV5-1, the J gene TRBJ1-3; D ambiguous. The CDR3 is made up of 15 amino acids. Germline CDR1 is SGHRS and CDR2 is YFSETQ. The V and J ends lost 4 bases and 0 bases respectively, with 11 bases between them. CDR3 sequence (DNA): TGCGCCAGCAGCGTCGAGGCTAGCTCTGGAAACACCATATATTTT. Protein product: CASSVEASSGNTIYF.